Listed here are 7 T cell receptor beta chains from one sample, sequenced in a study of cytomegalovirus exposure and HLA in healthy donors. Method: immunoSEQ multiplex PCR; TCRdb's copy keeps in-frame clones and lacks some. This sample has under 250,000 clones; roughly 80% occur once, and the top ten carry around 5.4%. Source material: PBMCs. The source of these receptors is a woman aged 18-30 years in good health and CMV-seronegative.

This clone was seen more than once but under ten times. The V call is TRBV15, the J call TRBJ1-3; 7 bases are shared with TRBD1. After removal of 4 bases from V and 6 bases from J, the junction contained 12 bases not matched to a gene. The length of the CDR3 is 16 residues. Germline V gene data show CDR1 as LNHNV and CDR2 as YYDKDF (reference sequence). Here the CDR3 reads CATSKERTGVLNTIYF. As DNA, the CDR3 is TGTGCCACCAGCAAAGAGCGAACAGGGGTGTTAAACACCATATATTTT.

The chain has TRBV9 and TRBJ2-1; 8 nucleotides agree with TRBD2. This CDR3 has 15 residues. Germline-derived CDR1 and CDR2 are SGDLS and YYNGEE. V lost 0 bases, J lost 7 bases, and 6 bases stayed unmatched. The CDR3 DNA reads TGTGCCAGCAGCGTAGATCCTAGCGGGTTGAATGAGCAGTTCTTC. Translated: CASSVDPSGLNEQFF.

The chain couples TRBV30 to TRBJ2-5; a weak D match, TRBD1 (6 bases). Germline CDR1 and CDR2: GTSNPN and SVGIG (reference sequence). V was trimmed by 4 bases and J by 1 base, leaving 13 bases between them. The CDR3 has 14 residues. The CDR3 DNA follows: TGTGCCTGGAATACAGGGACCCTCCAAGAGACCCAGTACTTC. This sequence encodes CAWNTGTLQETQYF.

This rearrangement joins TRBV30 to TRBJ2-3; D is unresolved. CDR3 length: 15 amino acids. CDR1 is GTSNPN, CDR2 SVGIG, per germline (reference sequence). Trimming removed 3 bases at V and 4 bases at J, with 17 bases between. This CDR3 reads CAWSGSRVDPDTQYF. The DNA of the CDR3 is TGTGCCTGGAGCGGCTCTAGGGTGGACCCAGATACGCAGTATTTT.

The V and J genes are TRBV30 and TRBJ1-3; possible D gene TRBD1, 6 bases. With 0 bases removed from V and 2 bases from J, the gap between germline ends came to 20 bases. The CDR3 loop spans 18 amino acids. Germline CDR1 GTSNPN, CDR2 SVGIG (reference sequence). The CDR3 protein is CAWSVGPGGRETGNTIYF. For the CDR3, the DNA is TGTGCCTGGAGTGTAGGCCCCGGGGGCCGGGAAACTGGAAACACCATATATTTT. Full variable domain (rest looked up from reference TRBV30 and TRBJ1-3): SQTIHQWPATLVQPVGSPLSLECTVEGTSNPNLYWYRQAAGRGLQLLFYSVGIGQISSEVPQNLSASRPQDRQFILSSKKLLLSDSGFYLCAWSVGPGGRETGNTIYFGEGSWLTVV.

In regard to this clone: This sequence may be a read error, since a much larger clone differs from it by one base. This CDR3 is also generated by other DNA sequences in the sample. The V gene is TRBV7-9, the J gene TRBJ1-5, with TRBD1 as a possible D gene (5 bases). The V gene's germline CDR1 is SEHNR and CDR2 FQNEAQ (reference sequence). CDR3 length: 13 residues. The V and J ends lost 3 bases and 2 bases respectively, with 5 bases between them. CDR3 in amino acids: CASSLTGNQPQHF. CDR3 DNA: TGTGCCAGCAGCTTGACAGGCAATCAGCCCCAGCATTTT.

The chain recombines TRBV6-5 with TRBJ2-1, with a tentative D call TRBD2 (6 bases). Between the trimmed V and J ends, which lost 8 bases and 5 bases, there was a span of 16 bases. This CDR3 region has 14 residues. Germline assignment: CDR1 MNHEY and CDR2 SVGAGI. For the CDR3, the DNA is TGTGCCAGCTCCCGGCTAGCGACCGACAATGAGCAGTTCTTC. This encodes CASSRLATDNEQFF.